This is a list of T cell receptor beta chains from one sample in a study of cytomegalovirus exposure and HLA in healthy donors. Data came from immunoSEQ multiplex PCR; TCRdb stores just in-frame clones and leaves some out. This sample has under 200,000 clones, with around 80% found just once. Sequenced input: PBMCs. Source of these receptors: a woman aged 45-65 years in good health and CMV-seropositive. The CDR3 runs from the conserved cysteine through the conserved F or W. A D gene is named only where the DNA matches it firmly. Clone size appears in some rows only: once, few, many, or a class for an expanded clone.

v_call: TRBV7-9; clone_size: once; d_call: TRBD2; j_call: TRBJ2-2; cdr3_nt: TGTTCCTGGACTAGCGGAGCGAACACCGGGGAGCTGTTTTTT; cdr3_aa: CSWTSGANTGELFF
v_call: TRBV5-1; clone_size: .; d_call: .; j_call: TRBJ1-1; cdr3_nt: TGCGCCAGCAGCTTGGGGGCAGAGAACACTGAAGCTTTCTTT; cdr3_aa: CASSLGAENTEAFF
v_call: TRBV19; clone_size: few; d_call: TRBD1; j_call: TRBJ1-1; cdr3_nt: TGTGCCAGTAGAGGACAGGGAGAGGTCACTGAAGCTTTCTTT; cdr3_aa: CASRGQGEVTEAFF
v_call: TRBV7-9; clone_size: .; d_call: TRBD1; j_call: TRBJ1-4; cdr3_nt: TGTGCCAGCCGACAGGACAGGGCGGATGAAAAACTGTTTTTT; cdr3_aa: CASRQDRADEKLFF
v_call: TRBV7-3; clone_size: .; d_call: TRBD2; j_call: TRBJ2-1; cdr3_nt: TGTGCCAGCAGCGTAGGGACTAGCGGGCGGGATGAGCAGTTCTTC; cdr3_aa: CASSVGTSGRDEQFF
v_call: TRBV29-1; clone_size: .; d_call: .; j_call: TRBJ1-1; cdr3_nt: TGCAGCGTCGCTACAGGGACGGGCGGCACTGAAGCTTTCTTT; cdr3_aa: CSVATGTGGTEAFF
v_call: TRBV28; clone_size: once; d_call: .; j_call: TRBJ2-1; cdr3_nt: TGTGCCAGCAGCCACAACCGGGACTGGAACAATGAGCAGTTCTTC; cdr3_aa: CASSHNRDWNNEQFF
v_call: TRBV7-2; clone_size: .; d_call: .; j_call: TRBJ1-5; cdr3_nt: TGTGCCAGCAGCCCCGACAGTAGCAATCAGCCCCAGCATTTT; cdr3_aa: CASSPDSSNQPQHF
v_call: TRBV12-5; clone_size: once; d_call: .; j_call: TRBJ2-3; cdr3_nt: TGTGCTAGTGGTTTTTGGGAGACAGATACGCAGTATTTT; cdr3_aa: CASGFWETDTQYF
v_call: TRBV5-8; clone_size: .; d_call: .; j_call: TRBJ2-7; cdr3_nt: TGTGCCAGCAGCTACCAGGGTGAGGCTGGGTACGAGCAGTACTTC; cdr3_aa: CASSYQGEAGYEQYF
v_call: TRBV7-2; clone_size: .; d_call: TRBD1; j_call: TRBJ2-4; cdr3_nt: TGTGCCAGCAGCTCCAGACAGGGGGCCAACATTCAGTACTTC; cdr3_aa: CASSSRQGANIQYF
v_call: TRBV6-6; clone_size: .; d_call: TRBD2; j_call: TRBJ2-5; cdr3_nt: TGTGCCAGCACCTCCGGCGGCGGGGGGGCGGGGGAGACCCAGTACTTC; cdr3_aa: CASTSGGGGAGETQYF
v_call: TRBV5-1; clone_size: few; d_call: .; j_call: TRBJ1-5; cdr3_nt: TGCGCCAGCAGCGCGGATGTAAATCAGCCCCAGCATTTT; cdr3_aa: CASSADVNQPQHF
v_call: TRBV7-9; clone_size: .; d_call: .; j_call: TRBJ2-3; cdr3_nt: TGTTCCAGCAGCTTAGACTTTTTAACTAGCACAGATACGCAGTATTTT; cdr3_aa: CSSSLDFLTSTDTQYF
v_call: TRBV6-5; clone_size: once; d_call: .; j_call: TRBJ2-3; cdr3_nt: TGTGCCAGCAGTTACTCGGCAGGGGTGCCAGATACGCAGTATTTT; cdr3_aa: CASSYSAGVPDTQYF
v_call: TRBV7-8; clone_size: once; d_call: TRBD1; j_call: TRBJ1-6; cdr3_nt: TGTGCCAGCAGCTTAGCCCCTTCCGGGACAGGCTTCAATTCACCCCTCCACTTT; cdr3_aa: CASSLAPSGTGFNSPLHF
v_call: TRBV5-4; clone_size: .; d_call: .; j_call: TRBJ2-7; cdr3_nt: TGTGCCAGCAGCTTGGGATCCGGGGGACTTTCCTACGAGCAGTACTTC; cdr3_aa: CASSLGSGGLSYEQYF
v_call: TRBV7-9; clone_size: .; d_call: TRBD1; j_call: TRBJ1-1; cdr3_nt: TGTGCCAGCAGGCCAACAGGGGGTGACCTGAACACTGAAGCTTTCTTT; cdr3_aa: CASRPTGGDLNTEAFF
v_call: TRBV4-1; clone_size: .; d_call: .; j_call: TRBJ2-5; cdr3_nt: TGCGCCAGCAGCCAGGTGGAGTTACAAGAGACCCAGTACTTC; cdr3_aa: CASSQVELQETQYF
v_call: TRBV7-9; clone_size: once; d_call: .; j_call: TRBJ2-5; cdr3_nt: TGTGCCAGCAGCTTACTCTCCTGGACTGGATACCAAGAGACCCAGTACTTC; cdr3_aa: CASSLLSWTGYQETQYF
v_call: TRBV10-1; clone_size: few; d_call: .; j_call: TRBJ1-6; cdr3_nt: TGCGCCAGCGGAGTGGGATCGGGACTCCAGCACTTT; cdr3_aa: CASGVGSGLQHF
v_call: TRBV15; clone_size: .; d_call: .; j_call: TRBJ2-3; cdr3_nt: TGTGCCACCGGGCAATTTGGGTATAGCGTAACAGATACGCAGTATTTT; cdr3_aa: CATGQFGYSVTDTQYF
v_call: TRBV7-2; clone_size: .; d_call: .; j_call: TRBJ1-1; cdr3_nt: TGTGCCAGCAGCTTATTAATTGGCGACAGGCTTGTCACTGAAGCTTTCTTT; cdr3_aa: CASSLLIGDRLVTEAFF
v_call: TRBV6-6; clone_size: few; d_call: .; j_call: TRBJ1-2; cdr3_nt: TGTGCCAGCAGGGAACCGGGACACGTTAGGGGCTACACCTTC; cdr3_aa: CASREPGHVRGYTF
v_call: TRBV6-6; clone_size: .; d_call: TRBD1; j_call: TRBJ2-2; cdr3_nt: TGTGCCACCCCACGGGACAGGACGAACACCGGGGAGCTGTTTTTT; cdr3_aa: CATPRDRTNTGELFF
v_call: TRBV6-5; clone_size: .; d_call: .; j_call: TRBJ1-1; cdr3_nt: TGTGCCAGCAGTTACGGCATAGGGGTGAACACTGAAGCTTTCTTT; cdr3_aa: CASSYGIGVNTEAFF
v_call: TRBV5-6; clone_size: few; d_call: .; j_call: TRBJ2-1; cdr3_nt: TGTGCCAGCAGCTTGGAGGGGAGGCACAATGAGCAGTTCTTC; cdr3_aa: CASSLEGRHNEQFF
v_call: TRBV9; clone_size: .; d_call: TRBD2; j_call: TRBJ2-3; cdr3_nt: TGTGCCAGCAGCGACCCTCTGACTAGCGGGAGGGCGACGGGCACAGATACGCAGTATTTT; cdr3_aa: CASSDPLTSGRATGTDTQYF
v_call: TRBV27; clone_size: .; d_call: TRBD1; j_call: TRBJ1-2; cdr3_nt: TGTGCCAGCAGTTTCAACGCCGGGACAGGGGACTATGGCTACACCTTC; cdr3_aa: CASSFNAGTGDYGYTF
v_call: TRBV29-1; clone_size: .; d_call: TRBD1; j_call: TRBJ2-5; cdr3_nt: TGCAGCGTTGAAGAAATGACAGGGCATCGGGAGACCCAGTACTTC; cdr3_aa: CSVEEMTGHRETQYF
v_call: TRBV28; clone_size: .; d_call: TRBD1; j_call: TRBJ1-1; cdr3_nt: TGTGCCAGCAGTTTAATAGGACAGGGGGTGAACACTGAAGCTTTCTTT; cdr3_aa: CASSLIGQGVNTEAFF
v_call: TRBV7-6; clone_size: .; d_call: TRBD2; j_call: TRBJ2-2; cdr3_nt: TGTGCCAGCAGCAACACCCGGGGGGCCGGGGAGCTGTTTTTT; cdr3_aa: CASSNTRGAGELFF